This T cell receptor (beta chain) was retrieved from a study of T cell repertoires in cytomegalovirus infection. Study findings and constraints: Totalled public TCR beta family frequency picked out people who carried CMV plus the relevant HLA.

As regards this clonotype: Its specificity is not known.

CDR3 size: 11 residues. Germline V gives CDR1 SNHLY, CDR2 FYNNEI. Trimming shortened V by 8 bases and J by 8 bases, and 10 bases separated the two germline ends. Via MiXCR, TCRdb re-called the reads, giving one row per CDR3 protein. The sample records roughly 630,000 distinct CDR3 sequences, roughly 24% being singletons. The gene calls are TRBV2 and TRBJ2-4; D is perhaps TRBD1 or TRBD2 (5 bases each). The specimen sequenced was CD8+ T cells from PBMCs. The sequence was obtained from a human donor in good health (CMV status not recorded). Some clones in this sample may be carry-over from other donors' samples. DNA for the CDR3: TGTGCCAGCGTGGGGGTGGACATTCAGTACTTC. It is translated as CASVGVDIQYF.